The 7 T cell receptor beta chains below come from one sample, sequenced in a study of blood T cell repertoires in COVID-19. Profiled with immunoSEQ multiplex PCR; TCRdb holds only in-frame clones, not every one. The sample shows 300,000 to 450,000 clones, around 87% of them seen only once. Sequencing was carried out using peripheral blood. The receptors originated from a woman in her 30s with COVID-19, enrolled during active disease.

V usage is TRBV4-1 and J usage is TRBJ2-5, with 8 bases lining up with TRBD1. The CDR3 length is 13 residues. Germline trimming cut 5 bases from V and 3 bases from J; bases unmatched to any gene: 2. Germline CDR1 reads MGHRA; CDR2 reads YSYEKL. In DNA form, the CDR3 reads TGCGCCAGCAGCGAGGACAGGGAAGAGACCCAGTACTTC. It translates to CASSEDREETQYF.

The chain uses TRBV2 and TRBJ2-1; 9 bases are a match to TRBD1. The junction had 4 bases not matched to a gene; V was cut back by 1 base and J by 3 bases. The CDR3 loop spans 16 amino acids. Germline CDR1 reads SNHLY; CDR2 reads FYNNEI. The CDR3 nucleotides read TGTGCCAGCAGTGAAGGGACAGGGGATAACTACAATGAGCAGTTCTTC. Protein: CASSEGTGDNYNEQFF.

The rearrangement joins TRBV24-1 to TRBJ2-1; 15 nucleotides align to TRBD2. V trimming: 4 bases; J trimming: 0 bases; junction bases outside the gene matches: 6. The germline gives CDR1 KGHDR, CDR2 SFDVKD. CDR3 length: 19 amino acids. CDR3 loop: CATSDPGTSGRFSYNEQFF. CDR3 bases: TGTGCCACCAGTGACCCCGGGACTAGCGGGAGGTTCTCCTACAATGAGCAGTTCTTC.

CDR3 loop: CASSRYRPWLTPSSYNEQFF. The CDR3, as DNA: TGTGCCAGCAGCCGATACAGGCCCTGGCTTACACCGAGCTCCTACAATGAGCAGTTCTTC. The chain recombines TRBV6-6 with TRBJ2-1, with D perhaps TRBD1 (5 bases). The CDR3 spans 20 residues. Germline V gene data show CDR1 as MNHNY and CDR2 as SVGAGI (reference sequence). Between the trimmed V and J ends, which lost 6 bases and 0 bases, there was a span of 27 bases.

The genes are TRBV4-1 and TRBJ2-2, with a tentative D call TRBD1 (6 bases). The CDR3 has 14 amino acids. The V gene lost 2 bases and the J gene lost 5 bases, with 9 bases spanning the gap. CDR1 MGHRA and CDR2 YSYEKL come from the germline V gene. CDR3 region: CASSQIQGTGELFF. The CDR3 DNA is TGCGCCAGCAGCCAAATACAGGGAACCGGGGAGCTGTTTTTT.

The V and J genes are TRBV4-1 and TRBJ2-7; TRBD1 might be the D (6 bases). There are 17 residues in the CDR3. Germline V CDR1 and CDR2: MGHRA, YSYEKL. Trimming pared 4 bases from V and 3 bases from J, leaving 22 bases between. The CDR3 sequence: CASSLLLPQGRNYEQYF. The DNA for the CDR3 is TGCGCCAGCAGCCTCTTATTACCACAGGGACGGAACTACGAGCAGTACTTC.

The CDR3 bases are TGTGCCAGCAGTTATCAGGGTGAGACCCAGTACTTC. Amino acids: CASSYQGETQYF. The chain uses TRBV6-2 or TRBV6-3 and TRBJ2-5, with D perhaps matching TRBD1 (5 bases). CDR1 and CDR2 (germline): MNHEY, SVGEGT. CDR3 length: 12 amino acids. V dropped 3 bases and J dropped 5 bases, with 7 bases sitting between them.